Following are 9 T cell receptor beta chains from one sample sequenced in a study of T cells in Graves' hyperthyroidism and ophthalmopathy. TCR beta CDR3 regions were amplified from RNA. First-round RT-PCR with HTBI primers amplified the TCR CDR3 region. TCRdb redid the calling of the multiplex PCR reads with MiXCR, one entry per CDR3 protein. The data hold some 620,000 distinct CDR3 sequences, with around 16% observed a single time. Sample: blood. Receptors were obtained from a woman in her thirties with Graves' hyperthyroidism.

As concerns this clonotype: Possible read error: a much larger clone is one base away. The V and J genes are TRBV30 and TRBJ2-1, with TRBD2 matching over 14 bases. This CDR3 comprises 15 residues. The V gene's germline CDR1 is GTSNPN and CDR2 SVGIG (reference sequence). The chain's CDR3 is CAWSLGTSGSNVQFF. The CDR3 DNA follows: TGTGCCTGGAGTCTGGGGACTAGCGGGAGCAATGTGCAGTTCTTC.

This clonotype has more than one count but fewer than ten. The chain uses TRBV4-3 and TRBJ2-7; 9 nucleotides agree with TRBD1. Germline-derived CDR1 and CDR2 are LGHNA and YSLEER. CDR3 length: 16 amino acids. The V gene end was trimmed by 1 base and the J gene end by 2 bases; junction bases not matched to a gene: 6. The CDR3 reads CASSQAPGQGPYEQYF. The CDR3 bases are TGCGCCAGCAGCCAAGCTCCGGGACAGGGACCCTACGAGCAGTACTTC.

This sequence joins TRBV19 and TRBJ2-7; 8 positions agree with TRBD2. CDR1 and CDR2 from the germline V gene are LNHDA and SQIVND (reference sequence). The CDR3 runs to 14 residues. J gave up 2 bases and V 3 bases, and 3 bases lay outside the gene matches. CDR3 in DNA: TGTGCCAGTAGTATGGAGGGACTAGCCTACGAGCAGTACTTC. It codes for CASSMEGLAYEQYF.

There are many counts of this clonotype. This rearrangement joins TRBV2 to TRBJ2-5; D call uncertain. V shed 3 bases and J shed 1 base, with 6 bases lying between them. The length of the CDR3 is 13 residues. Germline CDR1 reads SNHLY; CDR2 reads FYNNEI. The CDR3 is CASSDWAQETQYF. CDR3 coding DNA: TGTGCCAGCAGTGACTGGGCCCAAGAGACCCAGTACTTC.

This clonotype was counted only a few times. The chain is built from TRBV30 and TRBJ2-2, with 11 bases matching TRBD1. Germline trimming cut 1 base from V and 7 bases from J; bases unmatched to any gene: 2. Germline V gene sequence: CDR1 GTSNPN, CDR2 SVGIG (reference sequence). The CDR3 is 14 residues long. The CDR3 region is CAWSAGQGDGELFF. CDR3 bases: TGTGCCTGGAGTGCGGGACAGGGGGACGGGGAGCTGTTTTTT.

This clonotype was recorded at least ten times. The germline gene is not matched at one end of the junction; a read error may be the cause. V and J are TRBV7-9 and TRBJ2-7; 11 bases are a match to TRBD2. Germline loops: CDR1 SEHNR, CDR2 FQNEAQ (reference sequence). The CDR3 length is 15 residues. CDR3 in amino acids: CASSIAGGSSYEQYF. CDR3 DNA sequence: TGTGCCAGCAGCATAGCGGGAGGGTCCTCCTACGAGCAGTACTTC.

This chain connects TRBV20-1 to TRBJ1-1, with TRBD1 matching over 9 bases. J lost 1 base, V lost 6 bases, and 18 bases had no gene match. From germline, CDR1 is DFQATT and CDR2 SNEGSKA (reference sequence). The CDR3 consists of 18 residues. The CDR3 loop reads CSARSTGGIQFGNTEAFF. The CDR3 DNA reads as TGCAGTGCCAGATCGACAGGGGGAATTCAGTTCGGGAACACTGAAGCTTTCTTT.

Remarks on this clonotype: A much larger clone sits a single nucleotide away, making a read error possible. The V and J genes are TRBV10-1 and TRBJ1-2; D perhaps matches TRBD1 (6 bases). Per the germline V gene, CDR1 is WNHNN and CDR2 is SYGVQD (reference sequence). V was clipped by 9 bases and J by 4 bases, with 12 bases between them. The CDR3 runs to 12 residues. CDR3 in amino acids: CASNRVPYGYTF. The CDR3 DNA reads TGCGCCAGTAACAGGGTGCCCTATGGCTACACCTTC.

This clonotype showed up many times. The chain links TRBV20-1 to TRBJ2-7; TRBD1 or TRBD2 may be the D gene (6 bases each). V lost 6 bases and J 5 bases, leaving 11 bases between the germline ends. The CDR3 runs to 11 residues. From germline, CDR1 is DFQATT and CDR2 SNEGSKA (reference sequence). The DNA for the CDR3 is TGCAGTGCAAGGGGGGAAAACGAGCAGTACTTC. Translated: CSARGENEQYF.